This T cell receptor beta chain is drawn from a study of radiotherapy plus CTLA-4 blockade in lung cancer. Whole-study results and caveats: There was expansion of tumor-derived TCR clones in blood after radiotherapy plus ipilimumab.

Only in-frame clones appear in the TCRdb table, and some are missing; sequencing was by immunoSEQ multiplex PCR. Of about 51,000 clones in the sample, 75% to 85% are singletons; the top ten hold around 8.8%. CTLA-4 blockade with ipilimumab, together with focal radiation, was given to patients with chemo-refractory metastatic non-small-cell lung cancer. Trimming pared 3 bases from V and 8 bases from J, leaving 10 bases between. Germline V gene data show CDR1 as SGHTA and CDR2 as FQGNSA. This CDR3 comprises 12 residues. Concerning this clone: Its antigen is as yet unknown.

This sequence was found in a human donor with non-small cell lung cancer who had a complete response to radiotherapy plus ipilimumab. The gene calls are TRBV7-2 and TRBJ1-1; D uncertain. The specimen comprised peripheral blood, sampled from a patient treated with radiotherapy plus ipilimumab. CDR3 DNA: TGTGCCAGCAGCTTCCACCTATACGAAGCTTTCTTT. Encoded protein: CASSFHLYEAFF.